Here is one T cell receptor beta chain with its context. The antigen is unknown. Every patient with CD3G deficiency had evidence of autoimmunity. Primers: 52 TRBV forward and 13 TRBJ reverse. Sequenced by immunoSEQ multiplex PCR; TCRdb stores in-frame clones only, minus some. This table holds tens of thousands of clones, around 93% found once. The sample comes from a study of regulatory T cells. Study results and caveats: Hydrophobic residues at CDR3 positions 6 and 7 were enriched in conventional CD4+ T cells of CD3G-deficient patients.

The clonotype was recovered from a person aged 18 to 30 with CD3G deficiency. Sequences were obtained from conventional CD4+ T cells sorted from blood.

The CDR3 bases are TGTGCCAGCAGTGAATCTCGGAGAAGGAAACAGCCCCAGCATTTT. This translates into CASSESRRRKQPQHF. V usage is TRBV2 and J usage is TRBJ1-5, with D hard to call. This CDR3 region has 15 residues. In germline, CDR1 is SNHLY, CDR2 FYNNEI. Between the trimmed V and J ends, which lost 2 bases and 7 bases, there was a span of 15 bases.